This TCR beta chain was captured by sequencing in a study of T cells in tuberculosis. The overall study: Samples predate treatment or fall within its first 7 days. Study results and limitations: Active tuberculosis TCR-alpha repertoires lay closer to GMM-specific TCRs than IGRA-negative controls, suggesting clonal expansion.

Time point reported: new active TB diagnosis, blood taken before or within 7 days of starting treatment. This CDR3 has 15 amino acids. Looked up from germline, CDR1 is MDHEN and CDR2 is SYDVKM. Trimming left V 4 bases short and J 4 bases short, with 16 bases between. Sequencing was performed with immunoSEQ multiplex PCR; in TCRdb, only in-frame clones are kept and a portion is missing. The repertoire holds 25,000 to 35,000 clones, with roughly nine tenths as singletons. As concerns this clone: Its antigen is not identified.

The chain carries TRBV28 and TRBJ1-2; D perhaps matches TRBD1 (5 bases). The sequenced sample was PBMCs, obtained at tuberculosis diagnosis. The TCR sequence derives from an adult with tuberculosis. The CDR3 sequence is CASSSHSTGTYGYTF. CDR3 coding DNA: TGTGCCAGCAGTTCCCATTCAACAGGAACCTATGGCTACACCTTC.